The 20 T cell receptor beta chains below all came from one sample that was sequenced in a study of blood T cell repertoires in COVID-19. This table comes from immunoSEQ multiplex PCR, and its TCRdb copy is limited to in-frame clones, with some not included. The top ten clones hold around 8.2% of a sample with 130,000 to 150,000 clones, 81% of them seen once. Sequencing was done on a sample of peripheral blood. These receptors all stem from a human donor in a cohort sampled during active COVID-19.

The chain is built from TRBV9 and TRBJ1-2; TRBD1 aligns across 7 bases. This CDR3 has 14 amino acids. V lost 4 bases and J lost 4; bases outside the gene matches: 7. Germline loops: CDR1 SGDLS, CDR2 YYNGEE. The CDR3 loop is CASSLHRGGYGYTF. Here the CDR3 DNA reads TGTGCCAGCAGCCTCCACAGGGGTGGCTATGGCTACACCTTC.

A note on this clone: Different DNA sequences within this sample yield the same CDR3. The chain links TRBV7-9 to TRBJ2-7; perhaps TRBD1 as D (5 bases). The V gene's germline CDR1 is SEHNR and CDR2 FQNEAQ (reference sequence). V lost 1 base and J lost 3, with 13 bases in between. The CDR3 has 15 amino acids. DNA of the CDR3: TGTGCCAGCAGCTTAGGGCAGGGCTCCATCTACGAGCAGTACTTC. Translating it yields CASSLGQGSIYEQYF.

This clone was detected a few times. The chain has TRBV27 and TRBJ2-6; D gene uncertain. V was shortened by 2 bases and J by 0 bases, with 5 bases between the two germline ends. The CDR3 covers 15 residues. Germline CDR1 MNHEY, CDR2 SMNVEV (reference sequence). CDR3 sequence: CASSLPISGANVLTF. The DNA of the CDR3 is TGTGCCAGCAGTTTACCCATCTCTGGGGCCAACGTCCTGACTTTC.

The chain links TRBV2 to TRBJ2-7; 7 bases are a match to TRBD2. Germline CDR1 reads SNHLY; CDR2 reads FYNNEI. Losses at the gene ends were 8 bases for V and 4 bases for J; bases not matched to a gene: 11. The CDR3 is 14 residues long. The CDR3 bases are TGTGCCAGCGGGGGGAGGGAAGGGAAGTACGAGCAGTACTTC. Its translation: CASGGREGKYEQYF.

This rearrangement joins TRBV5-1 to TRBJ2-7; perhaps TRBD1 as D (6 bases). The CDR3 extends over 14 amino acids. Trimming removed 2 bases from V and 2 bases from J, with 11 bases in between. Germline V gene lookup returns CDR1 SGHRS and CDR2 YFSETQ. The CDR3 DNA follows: TGCGCCAGCAGCTTAGGGACACTAACCTACGAGCAGTACTTC. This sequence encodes CASSLGTLTYEQYF.

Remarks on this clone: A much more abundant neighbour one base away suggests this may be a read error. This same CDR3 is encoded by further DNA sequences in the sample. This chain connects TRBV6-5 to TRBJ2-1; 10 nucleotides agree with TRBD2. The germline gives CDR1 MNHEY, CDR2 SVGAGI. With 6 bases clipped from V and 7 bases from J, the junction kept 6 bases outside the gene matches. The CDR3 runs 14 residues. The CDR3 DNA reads TGTGCCAGCAGCCGGACTAGCGGTTATAATGAGCAGTTCTTC. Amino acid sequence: CASSRTSGYNEQFF.

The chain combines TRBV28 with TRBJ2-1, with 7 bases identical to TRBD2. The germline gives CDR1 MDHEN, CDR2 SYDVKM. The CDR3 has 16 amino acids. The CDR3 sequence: CGGSSGSAGPYNEQFF. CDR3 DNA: TGTGGGGGGAGTAGCGGGTCGGCGGGTCCATACAATGAGCAGTTCTTC.

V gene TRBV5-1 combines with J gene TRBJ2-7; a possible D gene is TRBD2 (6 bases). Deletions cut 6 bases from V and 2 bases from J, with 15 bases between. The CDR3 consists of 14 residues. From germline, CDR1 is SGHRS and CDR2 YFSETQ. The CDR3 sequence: CASKTDSGPYEQYF. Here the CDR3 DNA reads TGCGCCAGCAAAACGGATAGCGGCCCCTACGAGCAGTACTTC.

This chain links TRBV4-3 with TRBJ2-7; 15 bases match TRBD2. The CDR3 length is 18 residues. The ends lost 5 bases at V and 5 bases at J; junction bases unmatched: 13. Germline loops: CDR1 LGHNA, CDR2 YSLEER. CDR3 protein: CASSSGLAGGTGWDEQYF. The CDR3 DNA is TGCGCCAGCAGCTCGGGACTAGCGGGAGGCACTGGGTGGGACGAGCAGTACTTC.

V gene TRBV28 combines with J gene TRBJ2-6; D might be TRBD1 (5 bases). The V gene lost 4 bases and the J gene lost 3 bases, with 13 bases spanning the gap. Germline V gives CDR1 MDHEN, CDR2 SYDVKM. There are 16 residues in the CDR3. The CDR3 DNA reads TGTGCCAGCAGTTCATTTCCCAGGGTTGGGGCCAACGTCCTGACTTTC. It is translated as CASSSFPRVGANVLTF.

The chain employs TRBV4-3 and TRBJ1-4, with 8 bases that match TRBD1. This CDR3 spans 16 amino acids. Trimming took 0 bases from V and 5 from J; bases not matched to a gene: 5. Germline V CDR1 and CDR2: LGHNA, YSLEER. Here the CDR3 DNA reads TGCGCCAGCAGCCAAGACAGGGGGCGTAGAAATGAAAAACTGTTTTTT. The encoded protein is CASSQDRGRRNEKLFF.

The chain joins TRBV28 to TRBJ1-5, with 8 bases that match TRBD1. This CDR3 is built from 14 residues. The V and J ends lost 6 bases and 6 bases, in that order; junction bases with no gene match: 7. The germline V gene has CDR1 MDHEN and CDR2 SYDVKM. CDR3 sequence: CASRRQGNTQPQHF. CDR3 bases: TGTGCCAGCAGACGACAGGGGAATACTCAGCCCCAGCATTTT.

The DNA of the CDR3 is TGCGCCAGCAGCGCCGGGACAGGGGGCACTGAAGCTTTCTTT. This gives the protein CASSAGTGGTEAFF. The V call is TRBV5-1, the J call TRBJ1-1, with 11 nucleotides matching TRBD1. Germline V lookup: CDR1 SGHRS, CDR2 YFSETQ. This CDR3 is built from 14 residues. Losses at the gene ends were 4 bases for V and 4 bases for J; bases not matched to a gene: 3.

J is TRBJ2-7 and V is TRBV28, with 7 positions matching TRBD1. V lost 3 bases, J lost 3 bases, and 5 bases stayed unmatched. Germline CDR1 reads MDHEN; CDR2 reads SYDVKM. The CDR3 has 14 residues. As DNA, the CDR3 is TGTGCCAGCAGTTTTATGGCAGGGGGCTACGAGCAGTACTTC. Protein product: CASSFMAGGYEQYF. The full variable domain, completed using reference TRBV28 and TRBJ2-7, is DVKVTQSSRYLVKRTGEKVFLECVQDMDHENMFWYRQDPGLGLRLIYFSYDVKMKEKGDIPEGYSVSREKKERFSLILESASTNQTSMYLCASSFMAGGYEQYFGPGTRLTVT.

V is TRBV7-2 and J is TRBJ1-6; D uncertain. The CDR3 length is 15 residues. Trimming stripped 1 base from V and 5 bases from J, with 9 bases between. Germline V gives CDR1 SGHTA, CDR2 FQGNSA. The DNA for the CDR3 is TGTGCCAGCAGCTTAGTGTTCAGGAATAATTCACCCCTCCACTTT. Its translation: CASSLVFRNNSPLHF.

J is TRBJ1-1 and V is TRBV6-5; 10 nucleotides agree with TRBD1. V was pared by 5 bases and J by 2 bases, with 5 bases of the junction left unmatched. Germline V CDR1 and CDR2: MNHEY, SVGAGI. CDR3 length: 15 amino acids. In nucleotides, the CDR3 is TGTGCCAGCAGTAAGAGGACAGGGGGAAACACTGAAGCTTTCTTT. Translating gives CASSKRTGGNTEAFF.

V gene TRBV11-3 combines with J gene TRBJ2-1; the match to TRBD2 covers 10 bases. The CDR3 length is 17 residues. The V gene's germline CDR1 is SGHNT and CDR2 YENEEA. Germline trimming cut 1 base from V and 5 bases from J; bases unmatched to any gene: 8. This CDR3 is CASSLASGSATDNEQFF. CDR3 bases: TGTGCCAGCAGCTTAGCTAGCGGGAGCGCAACGGACAATGAGCAGTTCTTC.

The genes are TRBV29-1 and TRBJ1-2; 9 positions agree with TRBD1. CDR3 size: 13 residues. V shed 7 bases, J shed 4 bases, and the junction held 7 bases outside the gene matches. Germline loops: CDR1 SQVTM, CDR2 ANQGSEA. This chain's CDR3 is CSDGQGLGYGYTF. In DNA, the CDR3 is TGCAGCGACGGACAGGGGCTGGGCTATGGCTACACCTTC.

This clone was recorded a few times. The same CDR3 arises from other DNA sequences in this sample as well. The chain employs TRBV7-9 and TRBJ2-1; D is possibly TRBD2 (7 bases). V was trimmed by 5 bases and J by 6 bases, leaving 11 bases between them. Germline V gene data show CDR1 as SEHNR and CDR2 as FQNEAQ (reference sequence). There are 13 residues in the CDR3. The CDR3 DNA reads TGTGCCAGCAGCCCGGGGGGCGCCAATGAGCAGTTCTTC. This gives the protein CASSPGGANEQFF.

CDR3: CASSFQGDQPQHF. In DNA form, the CDR3 reads TGTGCCAGCAGTTTCCAGGGGGATCAGCCCCAGCATTTT. V is TRBV12-3 or TRBV12-4 and J is TRBJ1-5; 7 bases match TRBD1. Losses at the gene ends were 3 bases for V and 5 bases for J; bases not matched to a gene: 1. The CDR3 contains 13 residues.